Below are 30 T cell receptor beta chains sequenced from a single sample in a study of regulatory T cells in long-lasting Graves disease. Documented time point: persistent/refractory GD, antithyroid drugs over 5 years with positive TRAb. Isolated PBMC RNA provided the starting material for the TCR library. Construction of the TCR beta libraries employed iRepertoire HTBI primers in conjunction with Arm-PCR of CDR3 regions. TCRdb ran MiXCR on the multiplex PCR reads and lists one entry per CDR3 protein. This sample has approximately 400,000 distinct CDR3 sequences, with 20% found just once. The sequencing used peripheral blood mononuclear cells (PBMCs), collected when the disease was refractory, from a patient treated with antithyroid drugs. The receptors were gathered from a female donor with Graves disease.

The CDR3 DNA sequence: TGTGCCATCGGGGACTTTCTTACCCTCACAGATACGCAGTATTTT. Protein sequence: CAIGDFLTLTDTQYF. The gene calls are TRBV10-3 and TRBJ2-3; possibly TRBD2 for D (6 bases). Trimming cost V 8 bases and J 2 bases, with 17 bases left between them. The CDR3 is made up of 15 amino acids. The germline V gene has CDR1 ENHRY and CDR2 SYGVKD.

This clonotype was recorded many times. CDR3: CASTLKEWVNTEAFF. DNA for the CDR3: TGTGCCAGCACTCTGAAGGAGTGGGTGAACACTGAAGCTTTCTTT. The gene calls are TRBV6-1 and TRBJ1-1; no reliable D call. Germline CDR1 and CDR2: MNHNS and SASEGT. The length of the CDR3 is 15 residues. V was shortened by 7 bases and J by 0 bases, with 15 bases between the two germline ends.

V and J are TRBV5-6 and TRBJ2-7; weak D call: TRBD1 (5 bases). Looked up from germline, CDR1 is SGHDT and CDR2 is YYEEEE. The CDR3 is made up of 13 amino acids. V was cut by 2 bases and J by 6 bases, with 12 bases left in between. CDR3 DNA sequence: TGTGCCAGCAGCTTTGGGCAGGGCACCGAGCAGTACTTC. Amino acid sequence: CASSFGQGTEQYF.

The rearrangement uses TRBV5-5 and TRBJ1-6; a weak D match, TRBD1 (5 bases). The CDR3 runs to 15 residues. Germline lookup yields CDR1 SGHKS and CDR2 YYEKEE (reference sequence). With 3 bases removed from V and 10 bases from J, the gap between germline ends came to 17 bases. In DNA, the CDR3 is TGTGCCAGCAGCTACAGACAGAGCGAGTACTCACCCCTCCACTTT. It codes for CASSYRQSEYSPLHF.

A few counts support this clonotype. This chain links TRBV3-1 with TRBJ2-7; D not certain. The CDR3 sequence is 14 residues long. The germline CDR1 and CDR2 sequences are LGHDT and YNNKEL (reference sequence). Trimming stripped 3 bases from V and 5 bases from J, with 14 bases between. CDR3 amino acids: CASSQTPTSHEQYF. The CDR3 DNA reads as TGTGCCAGCAGCCAGACACCTACCTCGCACGAGCAGTACTTC.

This clonotype was seen more than once but under ten times. The V call is TRBV30, the J call TRBJ2-3; 8 positions agree with TRBD1. The CDR3 has 14 amino acids. V trimming: 1 base; J trimming: 0 bases; junction bases outside the gene matches: 0. CDR1 GTSNPN and CDR2 SVGIG come from the germline V gene (reference sequence). The CDR3 reads CAWSGQGSTDTQYF. The CDR3 DNA reads as TGTGCCTGGAGTGGACAGGGGAGCACAGATACGCAGTATTTT.

This clonotype was seen repeatedly, ten times or more. This sequence joins TRBV11-2 and TRBJ2-5; 7 bases fit TRBD1. The CDR3 loop spans 14 amino acids. The germline V gene encodes CDR1 SGHAT and CDR2 FQNNGV. Trimming took 6 bases from V and 1 from J; bases not matched to a gene: 5. This chain's CDR3 is CASSPGQLQETQYF. In nucleotides, the CDR3 is TGTGCCAGCAGTCCGGGACAGCTCCAAGAGACCCAGTACTTC.

In this sample, this clonotype turned up a few times. CDR3 sequence (DNA): TGTGCCAGCAGCTTAGCGAGGGGCTCGGGTTCACCCCTCCACTTT. This gives the protein CASSLARGSGSPLHF. This rearrangement joins TRBV7-2 to TRBJ1-6, with a possible D match to TRBD1 (5 bases). CDR1 SGHTA and CDR2 FQGNSA come from the germline V gene. CDR3 size: 15 residues. The V gene lost 0 bases and the J gene lost 9 bases, with 12 bases spanning the gap.

This clonotype was detected many times. V and J are TRBV28 and TRBJ2-5; D assignment may be TRBD1 or TRBD2 (5 bases each). The CDR3 consists of 14 residues. Germline-derived CDR1 and CDR2 are MDHEN and SYDVKM. Between the trimmed V and J ends, which lost 7 bases and 6 bases, there was a span of 18 bases. The CDR3 region has the DNA TGTGCCAGCAACCCCGGACGGGACGTAAAGACCCAGTACTTC. Its protein product is CASNPGRDVKTQYF.

The chain couples TRBV14 to TRBJ2-7; D ambiguous. In germline, CDR1 is SGHDN, CDR2 FVKESK. Trimming shortened V by 0 bases and J by 6 bases, and 9 bases separated the two germline ends. The CDR3 is 13 residues long. CDR3 sequence: CASSQDVRAEQYF. The DNA for the CDR3 is TGTGCCAGCAGCCAAGATGTTAGGGCCGAGCAGTACTTC.

The CDR3 DNA sequence: TGTGCCAGCACCGTAACGGGACAGGGGATCAATGAGCAGTTCTTC. Residues: CASTVTGQGINEQFF. This rearrangement joins TRBV10-3 to TRBJ2-1, with 10 bases matching TRBD1. The CDR3 length is 15 residues. The V gene's germline CDR1 is ENHRY and CDR2 SYGVKD. V was clipped by 10 bases and J by 6 bases; unmatched bases: 12.

This clonotype was seen ten or more times. The gene calls are TRBV7-2 and TRBJ2-7, with D perhaps TRBD2 (6 bases). The length of the CDR3 is 15 residues. Trimming cost V 4 bases and J 1 base, with 14 bases left between them. Germline CDR1 reads SGHTA; CDR2 reads FQGNSA. The CDR3 sequence is CASSSWGGGSYEQYF. For the CDR3, the DNA is TGTGCCAGCAGCTCCTGGGGTGGAGGGTCCTACGAGCAGTACTTC.

V and J are TRBV6-9 and TRBJ2-4; D might be TRBD1 or TRBD2, each matching 5 bases. The CDR3 contains 14 residues. V lost 3 bases, J lost 9 bases, and 15 bases lay in between. Germline values: CDR1 MNHGY, CDR2 SVAAGI. As DNA, the CDR3 is TGTGCCAGCAGTTACACTGGGGGTCAGGGCATTCAGTACTTC. Its translation: CASSYTGGQGIQYF.

The rearrangement joins TRBV12-5 to TRBJ2-4; 8 bases fit TRBD1. The CDR3 is 17 residues long. V shed 5 bases, J shed 0 bases, and the junction held 9 bases outside the gene matches. The germline gives CDR1 LGHNT, CDR2 FRNRAP. CDR3 residues: CASGDKNRGLAKNIQYF. In DNA, the CDR3 is TGTGCTAGTGGTGACAAAAACAGGGGGTTAGCCAAAAACATTCAGTACTTC.

The gene calls are TRBV12-3 or TRBV12-4 and TRBJ2-1; D perhaps matches TRBD2 (6 bases). Trimming left V 11 bases short and J 5 bases short, with 22 bases between. This CDR3 contains 15 residues. The CDR3: CASLRRDRGDNEQFF. CDR3 DNA sequence: TGTGCCTCCCTGAGGAGGGACCGCGGGGACAATGAGCAGTTCTTC.

The rearrangement uses TRBV19 and TRBJ1-1, with a tentative D call TRBD1 (6 bases). Germline V lookup: CDR1 LNHDA, CDR2 SQIVND (reference sequence). V lost 5 bases and J lost 1, with 17 bases in between. CDR3 size: 16 residues. The CDR3 is CASSPRSGEGNTEAFF. DNA of the CDR3: TGTGCCAGTAGTCCGAGATCAGGGGAGGGGAACACTGAAGCTTTCTTT.

This clonotype was detected ten times or more. The chain links TRBV6-1 to TRBJ2-7, with D maybe TRBD1 (6 bases). The CDR3 length is 14 residues. V was trimmed by 5 bases and J by 5 bases, leaving 16 bases between them. The germline V gene has CDR1 MNHNS and CDR2 SASEGT. The CDR3, as DNA: TGTGCCAGCAGTCAACAGGGTGTAATCCACGAGCAGTACTTC. This gives the protein CASSQQGVIHEQYF.

This clonotype was detected once. This chain connects TRBV7-2 to TRBJ1-2, with a possible D match to TRBD1 (5 bases). The ends were cut back, 5 bases at V and 0 bases at J, with 13 bases in the middle. The CDR3 contains 15 residues. Germline V gives CDR1 SGHTA, CDR2 FQGNSA. For the CDR3, the DNA is TGTGCCAGCAGCCAGGGACTCCTAGCTAACTATGGCTACACCTTC. As protein: CASSQGLLANYGYTF.

This clonotype occurred a few times. At one end, the junction sequence differs from germline, possibly due to a read error. The V call is TRBV7-7, the J call TRBJ2-2; the D gene is possibly TRBD1 (6 bases). The length of the CDR3 is 15 residues. Germline V gives CDR1 SSHAT, CDR2 FNYEAQ (reference sequence). The CDR3 nucleotides read TGTGCTAGCAGCTTAGAGGGACAGAACACCGGGGAGCTGTTTTTT. It specifies CASSLEGQNTGELFF.

A word on this clonotype: This may come from a read error, since a much larger clone is one base off. J is TRBJ2-5 and V is TRBV7-2; no clear D. This CDR3 spans 15 amino acids. Germline lookup yields CDR1 SGHTA and CDR2 FQGNSA. CDR3 protein: CASSLGSGYQEAQYF. The CDR3, as DNA: TGTGCCAGCAGCTTAGGATCCGGCTACCAAGAGGCCCAGTACTTC.

This clonotype was recorded many times. V and J are TRBV6-1 and TRBJ2-7; D not resolved. CDR3 size: 11 residues. Trimming left V 3 bases short and J 3 bases short, with 3 bases between. The germline V gene has CDR1 MNHNS and CDR2 SASEGT. CDR3 protein: CASSDFYEQYF. The DNA of the CDR3 is TGTGCCAGCAGTGACTTCTACGAGCAGTACTTC.

This clonotype has at least ten counts. The chain carries TRBV11-2 and TRBJ1-4, with 7 bases matching TRBD1. The CDR3 totals 16 residues. Germline assignment: CDR1 SGHAT and CDR2 FQNNGV. Trimming cost V 0 bases and J 4 bases; bases outside gene matches: 5. The CDR3 DNA follows: TGTGCCAGCAGCTTAGATGCCGGGACAGTTAATGAAAAACTGTTTTTT. Translation: CASSLDAGTVNEKLFF.

The V and J genes are TRBV5-1 and TRBJ2-2; 10 nucleotides agree with TRBD2. Germline CDR1 SGHRS, CDR2 YFSETQ. The ends lost 1 base at V and 6 bases at J; junction bases unmatched: 6. This CDR3 has 16 amino acids. CDR3 nucleotide sequence: TGCGCCAGCAGCTTGATGGTAGCGGGAGGATCCGGGGAGCTGTTTTTT. Its protein product is CASSLMVAGGSGELFF. Using reference TRBV5-1 and TRBJ2-2 for the parts outside the CDR3, the full variable domain is KAGVTQTPRYLIKTRGQQVTLSCSPISGHRSVSWYQQTPGQGLQFLFEYFSETQRNKGNFPGRFSGRQFSNSRSEMNVSTLELGDSALYLCASSLMVAGGSGELFFGEGSRLTVL.

Only a few counts were recorded for this clonotype. V and J are TRBV7-9 and TRBJ2-5; perhaps D is TRBD1 or TRBD2 (5 bases each). This CDR3 has 14 residues. Germline loops: CDR1 SEHNR, CDR2 FQNEAQ (reference sequence). The V gene lost 1 base and the J gene lost 4 bases, with 10 bases spanning the gap. The CDR3 DNA reads TGTGCCAGCAGCTTAGTACGAGGGGCAGAGACCCAGTACTTC. Its translation: CASSLVRGAETQYF. Complete variable domain (other parts from reference TRBV7-9 and TRBJ2-5): DTGVSQNPRHKITKRGQNVTFRCDPISEHNRLYWYRQTLGQGPEFLTYFQNEAQLEKSRLLSDRFSAERPKGSFSTLEIQRTEQGDSAMYLCASSLVRGAETQYFGPGTRLLVL.

The table lists this clonotype with a few counts. The chain combines TRBV28 with TRBJ1-2, with 9 positions matching TRBD1. The CDR3 contains 16 residues. Germline V CDR1 and CDR2: MDHEN, SYDVKM. J lost 4 bases, V lost 6 bases, and 12 bases had no gene match. CDR3 nucleotide sequence: TGTGCCAGCAGCCCTACCCTGGGGGGACAGGGCTATGGCTACACCTTC. Its protein product is CASSPTLGGQGYGYTF.

In its sample, this clonotype was seen a few times. The J gene is TRBJ2-7, the V gene TRBV18; 10 positions match TRBD2. V trimming: 2 bases; J trimming: 3 bases; junction bases outside the gene matches: 4. From germline, CDR1 is KGHSH and CDR2 LQKENI. The CDR3 runs to 15 residues. The chain's CDR3 is CASSPVSGRLYEQYF. The DNA of the CDR3 is TGTGCCAGCTCACCAGTTAGCGGGAGGCTCTACGAGCAGTACTTC.

This clonotype showed up just a few times. The J gene is TRBJ2-5, the V gene TRBV5-6; 9 nucleotides match TRBD1. J gave up 6 bases and V 4 bases, and 13 bases lay outside the gene matches. Germline loops: CDR1 SGHDT, CDR2 YYEEEE. CDR3 size: 16 residues. CDR3 sequence (DNA): TGTGCCAGCAGCACGGTTTTACAGGGGGCTTTGAAGACCCAGTACTTC. Its protein is CASSTVLQGALKTQYF. Complete variable domain (other parts from reference TRBV5-6 and TRBJ2-5): DAGVTQSPTHLIKTRGQQVTLRCSPKSGHDTVSWYQQALGQGPQFIFQYYEEEERQRGNFPDRFSGHQFPNYSSELNVNALLLGDSALYLCASSTVLQGALKTQYFGPGTRLLVL.

There are a few counts of this clonotype. The rearrangement links TRBV30 to TRBJ2-2; the D is unclear. Germline lookup yields CDR1 GTSNPN and CDR2 SVGIG (reference sequence). This CDR3 has 14 amino acids. Between the trimmed V and J ends, which lost 0 bases and 2 bases, there was a span of 7 bases. CDR3 coding DNA: TGTGCCTGGAGTGTTGGACGAAACACCGGGGAGCTGTTTTTT. This sequence encodes CAWSVGRNTGELFF.

This clonotype was seen ten or more times. The J gene is TRBJ2-7, the V gene TRBV7-9, with 8 bases matching TRBD2. V lost 5 bases to trimming and J lost 6 bases; unmatched junction nucleotides: 6. The germline CDR1 and CDR2 sequences are SEHNR and FQNEAQ (reference sequence). CDR3 length: 13 residues. The CDR3 sequence is CASSKAGAGEQYF. Here the CDR3 DNA reads TGTGCCAGCAGCAAAGCGGGAGCGGGCGAGCAGTACTTC. Variable domain in full (rest from reference TRBV7-9 and TRBJ2-7): DTGVSQNPRHKITKRGQNVTFRCDPISEHNRLYWYRQTLGQGPEFLTYFQNEAQLEKSRLLSDRFSAERPKGSFSTLEIQRTEQGDSAMYLCASSKAGAGEQYFGPGTRLTVT.

The V and J genes are TRBV30 and TRBJ2-2; D might be TRBD1 or TRBD2, each matching 5 bases. The CDR3 is 15 residues long. CDR1 and CDR2 (germline): GTSNPN, SVGIG (reference sequence). V lost 1 base to trimming and J lost 1 base, with 10 bases between them. The CDR3 region has the DNA TGTGCCTGGAGTGGGGGGTTTATGAACACCGGGGAGCTGTTTTTT. This gives the protein CAWSGGFMNTGELFF.